This T cell receptor beta chain appears in the sequencing data of a study of blood T cells in healthy people across ages. Together with a sample-barcoded 5' primer, a J-beta primer mix was included in a second PCR lasting about 6 to 11 cycles. TCRdb passed the 5' RACE reads through MiXCR, listing each CDR3 protein once. The profile shows around 970,000 distinct CDR3 sequences, just over 50% of them singletons. The sequenced material came from blood. This TCR derives from a woman aged 55-75 years in good health.

As DNA, the CDR3 is TGTGCCAGCAGTGACTCGAAGCCTTTTGGACTAGCGGGAGGGGAAGTAGACGAGCAGTACTTC. Its translation is CASSDSKPFGLAGGEVDEQYF. The chain has TRBV6-4 and TRBJ2-7, with TRBD2 identical over 15 bases. Trimming at V came to 0 bases and at J to 5 bases, leaving 17 bases not matched to a gene. The germline gives CDR1 MRHNA, CDR2 SNTAGT. The CDR3 sequence is 21 residues long.